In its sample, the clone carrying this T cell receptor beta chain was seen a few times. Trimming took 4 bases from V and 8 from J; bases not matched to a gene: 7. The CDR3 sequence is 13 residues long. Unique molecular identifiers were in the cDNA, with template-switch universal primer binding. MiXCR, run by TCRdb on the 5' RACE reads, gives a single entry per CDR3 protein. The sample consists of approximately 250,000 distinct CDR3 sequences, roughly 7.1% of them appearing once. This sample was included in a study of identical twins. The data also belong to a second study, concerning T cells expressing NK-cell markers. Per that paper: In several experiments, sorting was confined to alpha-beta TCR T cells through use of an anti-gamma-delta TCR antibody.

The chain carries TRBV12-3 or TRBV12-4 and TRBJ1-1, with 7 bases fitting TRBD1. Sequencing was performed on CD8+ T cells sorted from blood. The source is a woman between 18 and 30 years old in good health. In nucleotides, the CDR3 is TGTGCCAGCAGTTCCGGGACAGTGACGGAAGCTTTCTTT. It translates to CASSSGTVTEAFF.